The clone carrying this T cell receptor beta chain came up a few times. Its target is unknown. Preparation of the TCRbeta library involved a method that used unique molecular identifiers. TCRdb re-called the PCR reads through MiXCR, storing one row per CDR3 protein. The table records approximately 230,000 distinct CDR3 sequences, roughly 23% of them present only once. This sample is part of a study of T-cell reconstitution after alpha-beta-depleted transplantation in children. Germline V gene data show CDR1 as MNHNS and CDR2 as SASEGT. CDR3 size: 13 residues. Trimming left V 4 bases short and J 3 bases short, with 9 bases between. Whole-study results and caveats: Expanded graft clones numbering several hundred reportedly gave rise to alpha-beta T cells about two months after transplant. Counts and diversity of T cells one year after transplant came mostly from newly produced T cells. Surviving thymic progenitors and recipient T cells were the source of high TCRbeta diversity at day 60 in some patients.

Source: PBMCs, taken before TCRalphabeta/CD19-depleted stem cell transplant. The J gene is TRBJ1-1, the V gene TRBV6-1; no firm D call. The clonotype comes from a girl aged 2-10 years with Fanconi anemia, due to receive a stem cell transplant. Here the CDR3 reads CASSGGSDTEAFF. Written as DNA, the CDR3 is TGTGCCAGCAGTGGCGGTTCGGACACTGAAGCTTTCTTT.